These 27 T cell receptor beta chains share one sample of origin, sequenced in a study of relationships among human T cell subsets. TCR alpha and beta CDR3s were amplified from mRNA by semiquantitative ARM-PCR. Tagged nested gene-specific primers were used first, then communal superprimers amplified exponentially. From the multiplex PCR reads, TCRdb called clonotypes with MiXCR, one entry per CDR3 protein. The sample lists around 14,000 distinct CDR3 sequences; about three fifths were seen once. Sequenced sample: total T cells sorted from blood. The source is a man in his forties or fifties in good health.

In this sample, this clonotype turned up a few times. The chain joins TRBV11-2 to TRBJ1-1; D is possibly TRBD1 (6 bases). The V end was cut by 6 bases, the J end by 6 bases, with 14 bases between. This CDR3 has 13 amino acids. Germline V gene lookup returns CDR1 SGHAT and CDR2 FQNNGV. CDR3 bases: TGTGCCAGCAGGACTCACAGGGCCGCTGAAGCTTTCTTT. This sequence encodes CASRTHRAAEAFF.

This clonotype was counted only a few times. This chain connects TRBV14 to TRBJ1-1; D unclear. V lost 0 bases to trimming and J lost 9 bases, with 8 bases between them. Germline CDR1 is SGHDN and CDR2 is FVKESK. The CDR3 contains 12 residues. CDR3 protein: CASSQDAGQAFF. The CDR3 nucleotides are TGTGCCAGCAGCCAAGATGCGGGTCAAGCTTTCTTT.

This chain connects TRBV7-9 to TRBJ2-7; either TRBD1 or TRBD2 may supply D (5 bases each). This CDR3 spans 13 amino acids. Germline V lookup: CDR1 SEHNR, CDR2 FQNEAQ (reference sequence). V was trimmed by 5 bases and J by 5 bases, leaving 13 bases between them. DNA of the CDR3: TGTGCCAGCAGCCCACCCGTGGGGGACGAGCAGTACTTC. Residues: CASSPPVGDEQYF. Full variable domain (remainder filled in from reference TRBV7-9 and TRBJ2-7): DTGVSQNPRHKITKRGQNVTFRCDPISEHNRLYWYRQTLGQGPEFLTYFQNEAQLEKSRLLSDRFSAERPKGSFSTLEIQRTEQGDSAMYLCASSPPVGDEQYFGPGTRLTVT.

The chain recombines TRBV27 with TRBJ1-3; D not resolved. V dropped 5 bases and J dropped 0 bases, with 8 bases sitting between them. CDR1 is MNHEY, CDR2 SMNVEV, per germline (reference sequence). The CDR3 is 14 residues long. The CDR3 sequence: CASSTGPSGNTIYF. In nucleotides, the CDR3 is TGTGCCAGCAGTACCGGCCCCTCTGGAAACACCATATATTTT.

This chain links TRBV5-1 with TRBJ1-1; no firm D call. In germline, CDR1 is SGHRS, CDR2 YFSETQ. CDR3 length: 14 residues. With 4 bases removed from V and 3 bases from J, the gap between germline ends came to 13 bases. The CDR3 protein is CASSPNSRDTEAFF. In DNA form, the CDR3 reads TGCGCCAGCAGCCCTAACTCGCGGGACACTGAAGCTTTCTTT.

There are a few counts of this clonotype. The chain joins TRBV10-3 to TRBJ1-2; D not resolved. V dropped 0 bases and J dropped 2 bases, with 10 bases sitting between them. The CDR3 spans 15 residues. Germline V CDR1 and CDR2: ENHRY, SYGVKD. CDR3 DNA: TGTGCCATCAGTGAGTCCCGGACGGGCAACTATGGCTACACCTTC. Its protein is CAISESRTGNYGYTF.

The chain combines TRBV12-3 or TRBV12-4 with TRBJ2-1, with 8 bases aligning to TRBD2. CDR3 length: 14 residues. The junction had 8 bases not matched to a gene; V was cut back by 5 bases and J by 8 bases. The chain's CDR3 is CASSLPGLGYEQFF. In DNA form, the CDR3 reads TGTGCCAGCAGTCTACCGGGACTAGGGTATGAGCAGTTCTTC.

V and J are TRBV20-1 and TRBJ1-1, with D possibly being TRBD1 (5 bases). The V end was cut by 2 bases, the J end by 0 bases, with 22 bases between. Germline values: CDR1 DFQATT, CDR2 SNEGSKA (reference sequence). The CDR3 has 18 residues. The CDR3 DNA reads as TGCAGTGCTAGATCGGCAGGGCCACGCTCAAACATGAACACTGAAGCTTTCTTT. It is translated as CSARSAGPRSNMNTEAFF.

This clonotype appeared a few times. This chain links TRBV5-1 with TRBJ2-3, with TRBD2 identical over 14 bases. Germline values: CDR1 SGHRS, CDR2 YFSETQ. J gave up 3 bases and V 4 bases, and 4 bases lay outside the gene matches. The CDR3 runs 16 residues. The CDR3 loop reads CASSLGTSGGTDTQYF. The CDR3 DNA reads TGCGCCAGCAGCCTTGGGACTAGCGGGGGAACAGATACGCAGTATTTT.

This clonotype came up once. The rearrangement uses TRBV6-1 and TRBJ2-1; 13 bases line up with TRBD2. With V trimmed by 5 bases and J by 3 bases, 10 bases remained unmatched. The germline CDR1 and CDR2 sequences are MNHNS and SASEGT. The CDR3 is made up of 18 amino acids. CDR3 nucleotide sequence: TGTGCCAGCAGTCTAAGGACTAGCGGGAGTAGAGTCTACAATGAGCAGTTCTTC. Protein sequence: CASSLRTSGSRVYNEQFF.

This clonotype was detected once. V gene TRBV12-3 or TRBV12-4 combines with J gene TRBJ2-7; 8 positions agree with TRBD2. Trimming removed 5 bases from V and 2 bases from J; junction bases left unmatched: 5. The CDR3 has 14 residues. CDR3 in amino acids: CASSVTGGTYEQYF. The DNA for the CDR3 is TGTGCCAGCAGTGTAACGGGGGGGACCTACGAGCAGTACTTC.

This chain connects TRBV2 to TRBJ2-6, with 9 nucleotides matching TRBD1. Germline V gives CDR1 SNHLY, CDR2 FYNNEI. The CDR3 length is 17 residues. The V and J ends lost 6 bases and 0 bases, in that order; junction bases with no gene match: 6. The CDR3 nucleotides read TGTGCCAGCAGCCAAACGGGACAGGGCTCTGGGGCCAACGTCCTGACTTTC. It is translated as CASSQTGQGSGANVLTF.

The chain employs TRBV5-1 and TRBJ1-2; D is perhaps TRBD1 (6 bases). The germline V and J ends were trimmed by 6 bases and 6 bases, with 18 bases remaining between them. CDR1 SGHRS and CDR2 YFSETQ come from the germline V gene. This CDR3 is 14 amino acids long. In DNA, the CDR3 is TGCGCCAGCAACTCAGAAACAGGGATGAATGGCTACACCTTC. It translates to CASNSETGMNGYTF.

The rearrangement joins TRBV20-1 to TRBJ2-3, with 13 bases that match TRBD2. This CDR3 contains 17 residues. Germline lookup yields CDR1 DFQATT and CDR2 SNEGSKA (reference sequence). The V gene end was trimmed by 5 bases and the J gene end by 1 base; junction bases not matched to a gene: 9. The CDR3 loop is CSARTSGGKSGTDTQYF. The CDR3 DNA is TGCAGTGCTCGGACTAGCGGGGGCAAAAGTGGCACAGATACGCAGTATTTT.

In this sample, this clonotype turned up a few times. The genes are TRBV20-1 and TRBJ2-7; D not certain. Germline CDR1 reads DFQATT; CDR2 reads SNEGSKA (reference sequence). The CDR3 has 12 amino acids. V shed 3 bases and J shed 5 bases, with 11 bases lying between them. DNA for the CDR3: TGCAGTGCTAGCCGGCAGGAGAACGAGCAGTACTTC. Amino acids: CSASRQENEQYF.

V and J are TRBV28 and TRBJ2-7; 9 bases are shared with TRBD1. Losses at the gene ends were 5 bases for V and 5 bases for J; bases not matched to a gene: 13. The CDR3 totals 16 residues. Germline-derived CDR1 and CDR2 are MDHEN and SYDVKM. The CDR3 is CASSPPDGTGMNEQYF. In DNA, the CDR3 is TGTGCCAGCAGTCCCCCGGACGGGACAGGGATGAACGAGCAGTACTTC.

This chain links TRBV29-1 with TRBJ2-7; TRBD2 agrees at 7 bases. The CDR3 has 12 amino acids. V dropped 3 bases and J dropped 7; count of bases not matched to a gene: 6. From germline, CDR1 is SQVTM and CDR2 ANQGSEA. The CDR3 DNA sequence: TGCAGCGTTGACGCGGGAGAGGGGGAGCAGTACTTC. Its protein is CSVDAGEGEQYF.

The rearrangement links TRBV10-3 to TRBJ2-5; D unresolved. V gave up 3 bases and J gave up 2 bases, with 7 bases separating them. Germline values: CDR1 ENHRY, CDR2 SYGVKD. The CDR3 is made up of 13 amino acids. The CDR3 sequence is CAISEKGQETQYF. Written as DNA, the CDR3 is TGTGCCATCAGTGAAAAGGGACAAGAGACCCAGTACTTC.

This clonotype was observed a handful of times. This sequence joins TRBV27 and TRBJ2-3; 10 nucleotides line up with TRBD1. This CDR3 has 15 residues. The trim removed 3 bases at V and 3 bases at J, leaving 3 bases unmatched. Germline-derived CDR1 and CDR2 are MNHEY and SMNVEV (reference sequence). CDR3 in amino acids: CASSLGQGRTDTQYF. Written as DNA, the CDR3 is TGTGCCAGCAGTTTGGGACAGGGGCGGACAGATACGCAGTATTTT.

In this sample, this clonotype turned up a few times. The rearrangement joins TRBV11-1 to TRBJ2-2; D remains ambiguous. Germline CDR1 reads SGHAT; CDR2 reads FQDESV (reference sequence). The CDR3 has 15 amino acids. The V and J ends lost 8 bases and 5 bases respectively, with 18 bases between them. The CDR3 loop reads CASEADGRRTGELFF. The DNA for the CDR3 is TGTGCCAGCGAAGCCGACGGTCGGCGGACCGGGGAGCTGTTTTTT. The entire variable domain, with the rest obtained from reference TRBV11-1 and TRBJ2-2, is as follows: EAEVAQSPRYKITEKSQAVAFWCDPISGHATLYWYRQILGQGPELLVQFQDESVVDDSQLPKDRFSAERLKGVDSTLKIQPAELGDSAMYLCASEADGRRTGELFFGEGSRLTVL.

The rearrangement uses TRBV29-1 and TRBJ2-7; 9 positions match TRBD1. Germline V CDR1 and CDR2: SQVTM, ANQGSEA. This CDR3 is 14 amino acids long. V lost 4 bases and J lost 7; bases outside the gene matches: 11. DNA for the CDR3: TGCAGCGTTGCCACCGGGACAGGGAAGACTGAGCAGTACTTC. Residues: CSVATGTGKTEQYF.

The genes are TRBV27 and TRBJ2-3, with a tentative D call TRBD2 (6 bases). V was clipped by 2 bases and J by 1 base, with 10 bases between them. The CDR3 consists of 15 residues. Per the germline V gene, CDR1 is MNHEY and CDR2 is SMNVEV (reference sequence). CDR3 DNA sequence: TGTGCCAGCAGTTTAGGAGGGGCCCGCACAGATACGCAGTATTTT. Protein sequence: CASSLGGARTDTQYF.

This clonotype appeared once. The CDR3 protein is CSALGRGGGYGYTF. As DNA, the CDR3 is TGCAGTGCGCTAGGGAGGGGAGGAGGATATGGCTACACCTTC. This sequence joins TRBV20-1 and TRBJ1-2; D possibly corresponds to TRBD1 (5 bases). The CDR3 has 14 amino acids. Trimming took 6 bases from V and 5 from J, leaving 19 bases between them. Germline loops: CDR1 DFQATT, CDR2 SNEGSKA (reference sequence).

The rearrangement joins TRBV20-1 to TRBJ2-3; 10 bases fit TRBD1. The CDR3 loop spans 14 amino acids. The junction had 10 bases not matched to a gene; V was cut back by 7 bases and J by 6 bases. Germline lookup yields CDR1 DFQATT and CDR2 SNEGSKA (reference sequence). The CDR3 protein is CSGQGQGIMDTQYF. The CDR3 DNA follows: TGCAGTGGCCAGGGACAGGGGATTATGGATACGCAGTATTTT.

The chain has TRBV11-2 and TRBJ1-4; D is unclear. The ends were cut back, 5 bases at V and 1 base at J, with 11 bases in the middle. From germline, CDR1 is SGHAT and CDR2 FQNNGV. This CDR3 comprises 15 residues. This CDR3 is CASSQWGRTNEKLFF. In nucleotides, the CDR3 is TGTGCCAGCAGCCAGTGGGGAAGAACTAATGAAAAACTGTTTTTT. Filled out from reference TRBV11-2 and TRBJ1-4, the complete variable domain reads EAGVAQSPRYKIIEKRQSVAFWCNPISGHATLYWYQQILGQGPKLLIQFQNNGVVDDSQLPKDRFSAERLKGVDSTLKIQPAKLEDSAVYLCASSQWGRTNEKLFFGSGTQLSVL.

In this sample, this clonotype turned up a few times. The CDR3 sequence is CSASGTYGYTF. In nucleotides, the CDR3 is TGCAGTGCTTCAGGGACCTATGGCTACACCTTC. The chain couples TRBV20-1 to TRBJ1-2; tentatively, D is TRBD1 (5 bases). The length of the CDR3 is 11 residues. V was clipped by 5 bases and J by 4 bases, with 8 bases between them. The germline V gene has CDR1 DFQATT and CDR2 SNEGSKA (reference sequence).

The chain recombines TRBV27 with TRBJ2-1; D perhaps matches TRBD2 (5 bases). V lost 3 bases and J 2 bases, leaving 8 bases between the germline ends. From germline, CDR1 is MNHEY and CDR2 SMNVEV (reference sequence). The CDR3 runs 14 residues. The CDR3 DNA is TGTGCCAGCAGTTTTAGCGACCCCTACAATGAGCAGTTCTTC. Protein: CASSFSDPYNEQFF.